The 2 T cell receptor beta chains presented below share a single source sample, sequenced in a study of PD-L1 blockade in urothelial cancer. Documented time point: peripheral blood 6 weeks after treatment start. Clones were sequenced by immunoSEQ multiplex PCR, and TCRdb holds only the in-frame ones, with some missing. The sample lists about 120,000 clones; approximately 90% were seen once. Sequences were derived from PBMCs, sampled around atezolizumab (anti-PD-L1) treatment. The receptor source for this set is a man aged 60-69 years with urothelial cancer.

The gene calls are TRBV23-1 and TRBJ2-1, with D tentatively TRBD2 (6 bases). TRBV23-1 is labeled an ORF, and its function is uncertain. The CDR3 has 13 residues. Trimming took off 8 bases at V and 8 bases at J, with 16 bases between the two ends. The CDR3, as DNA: TGCGCCAGCGAACCGAGGGAGGCCGATGAGCAGTTCTTC. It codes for CASEPREADEQFF.

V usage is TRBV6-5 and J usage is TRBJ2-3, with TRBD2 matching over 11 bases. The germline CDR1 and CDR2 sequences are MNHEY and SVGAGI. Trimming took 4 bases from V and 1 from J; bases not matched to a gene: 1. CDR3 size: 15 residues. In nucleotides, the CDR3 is TGTGCCAGCAGTTTACTAGCGGGAGGCACAGATACGCAGTATTTT. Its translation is CASSLLAGGTDTQYF.